A single sample gave rise to the 6 T cell receptor beta chains below, sequenced in a study of blood T cell repertoires in COVID-19. Some clones are missing from TCRdb's copy, which holds only in-frame ones; the method was immunoSEQ multiplex PCR. The repertoire consists of about 80,000 clones, with around 88% occurring once and the leading ten covering around 5%. The sample was peripheral blood. The receptors derive from a woman of 80 years or more with active or convalescent COVID-19.

The rearrangement joins TRBV9 to TRBJ1-2; the D gene is possibly TRBD1 (6 bases). CDR1 is SGDLS, CDR2 YYNGEE, per germline. The CDR3 runs 16 residues. V shed 3 bases and J shed 3 bases, with 18 bases lying between them. The CDR3 loop reads CASSAGSGGQHYGYTF. The CDR3 nucleotides are TGTGCCAGCAGCGCAGGTAGCGGGGGGCAACACTATGGCTACACCTTC.

V is TRBV28 and J is TRBJ1-2; D is possibly TRBD1 (6 bases). The CDR3 covers 13 residues. The germline CDR1 and CDR2 sequences are MDHEN and SYDVKM. V was cut by 8 bases and J by 2 bases, with 12 bases left in between. The CDR3 DNA reads TGTGCCAGCTCCCCCAGGGGCAACTATGGCTACACCTTC. The encoded protein is CASSPRGNYGYTF.

The V gene is TRBV6-5, the J gene TRBJ2-5; the match to TRBD2 covers 12 bases. The CDR3 consists of 16 residues. Trimming removed 0 bases from V and 2 bases from J; junction bases left unmatched: 1. Germline V gene lookup returns CDR1 MNHEY and CDR2 SVGAGI. The CDR3 DNA is TGTGCCAGCAGTTACTCGGGGACTAGCGGGCAAGAGACCCAGTACTTC. Its translation: CASSYSGTSGQETQYF.

This clone appeared a few times. The V and J genes are TRBV5-1 and TRBJ2-5; tentatively, D is TRBD1 (6 bases). Trimming left V 3 bases short and J 5 bases short, with 11 bases between. CDR1 is SGHRS and CDR2 is YFSETQ in the germline V gene. The CDR3 length is 13 residues. The CDR3, as DNA: TGCGCCAGCAGCTGGGGGCGTGGGGAGACCCAGTACTTC. Its protein is CASSWGRGETQYF.

This clone appeared a few times. This chain uses TRBV2 with TRBJ2-2; a weak D match, TRBD1 (5 bases). This CDR3 comprises 13 residues. Between the trimmed V and J ends, which lost 6 bases and 4 bases, there was a span of 9 bases. Germline V gives CDR1 SNHLY, CDR2 FYNNEI. The DNA for the CDR3 is TGTGCCAGCAGGACAGACCCCACCGGGGAGCTGTTTTTT. Translation: CASRTDPTGELFF.

The genes are TRBV6-1 and TRBJ1-5; D perhaps matches TRBD1 (5 bases). V lost 4 bases to trimming and J lost 2 bases, with 24 bases between them. Germline V gene lookup returns CDR1 MNHNS and CDR2 SASEGT. This CDR3 contains 19 residues. CDR3 in DNA: TGTGCCAGCAGTGTGTCCCCGGGACTAGGGACGGTGGGCAATCAGCCCCAGCATTTT. The encoded protein is CASSVSPGLGTVGNQPQHF.